This section outlines one T cell receptor beta chain sequence together with its context. Random hexamers served to reverse transcribe roughly 0.45 to 1 ug RNA. The method of amplification for TCR beta CDR3 was immunoSEQ multiplex PCR, covering 54 Vbeta and 13 Jbeta. TCRdb reprocessed the immunoSEQ multiplex PCR reads via MiXCR and lists one record per CDR3 protein. The data contain approximately 120,000 distinct CDR3 sequences, 85% to 95% of them singletons. TCR beta from blood CD8+ and CD4+ T cells was sequenced. CD8+ and CD4+ T cells were negatively isolated; TEMRA cells were FACS-enriched. The CDR3 has 15 residues. Looked up from germline, CDR1 is SGHAT and CDR2 is FQDESV (reference sequence). Trimming took off 4 bases at V and 11 bases at J, with 18 bases between the two ends. This record comes from a study of CD8 T cells in Susac syndrome.

This sequence joins TRBV11-1 and TRBJ1-6, with D unresolved. The material sequenced was CD8+ T cells from PBMCs. The clonotype was recovered from a human donor with multiple sclerosis. The CDR3 here is CASSSRARLRAPLHF. The CDR3 bases are TGTGCCAGCAGCTCCCGGGCCCGTTTGAGGGCACCCCTCCACTTT. Full variable domain (rest looked up from reference TRBV11-1 and TRBJ1-6): EAEVAQSPRYKITEKSQAVAFWCDPISGHATLYWYRQILGQGPELLVQFQDESVVDDSQLPKDRFSAERLKGVDSTLKIQPAELGDSAMYLCASSSRARLRAPLHFGNGTRLTVT.